This entry lists 17 T cell receptor beta chains sequenced from one sample in a study of blood T cells in healthy people across ages. Then a second PCR, running roughly 7 to 11 cycles, was carried out with a sample-barcoded 5' primer and a J-beta primer mix. TCRdb called the 5' RACE reads again in MiXCR, with one record for every CDR3 protein. This sample has 1 million to 1.2 million distinct CDR3 sequences, with approximately 38% found just once. The sample comprised blood. Receptor source: a young man in good health.

At least ten counts were recorded for this clonotype. CDR3 sequence: CASGDNEQFF. The CDR3 nucleotides read TGTGCCAGCGGGGACAATGAGCAGTTCTTC. The gene calls are TRBV6-5 and TRBJ2-1; D gene ambiguous. V was shortened by 8 bases and J by 5 bases, with 4 bases between the two germline ends. Germline CDR1 reads MNHEY; CDR2 reads SVGAGI. The CDR3 extends over 10 amino acids.

This CDR3 reads CASVPRAAAEIISTDTQYF. CDR3 nucleotides: TGTGCCAGCGTCCCCCGTGCGGCCGCGGAAATTATCAGCACAGATACGCAGTATTTT. The rearrangement links TRBV6-1 to TRBJ2-3; D unclear. The CDR3 is made up of 19 amino acids. Germline CDR1 is MNHNS and CDR2 is SASEGT. V was pared by 8 bases and J by 0 bases, with 27 bases between.

This clonotype was detected a few times. DNA of the CDR3: TGCAGTGCTAGCGAGGGACGTCGGGCGGCCACAGATACGCAGTATTTT. Its translation: CSASEGRRAATDTQYF. J is TRBJ2-3 and V is TRBV20-1; D could derive from TRBD1 or TRBD2 (5 bases each). This CDR3 is 16 amino acids long. Per germline, CDR1 DFQATT and CDR2 SNEGSKA (reference sequence). V was trimmed by 3 bases and J by 2 bases, leaving 18 bases between them.

The chain recombines TRBV20-1 with TRBJ2-5; 9 bases map to TRBD1. Germline CDR1 DFQATT, CDR2 SNEGSKA (reference sequence). The CDR3 loop spans 12 amino acids. Trimming took 7 bases from V and 11 from J; bases not matched to a gene: 11. CDR3 region: CSGRGQGYEQYF. The CDR3 DNA reads TGCAGTGGTAGGGGACAGGGTTATGAACAGTACTTC.

This clonotype was seen a few times. The chain links TRBV5-1 to TRBJ2-2; D is ambiguous. This CDR3 comprises 13 residues. V was clipped by 4 bases and J by 3 bases, with 7 bases between them. Looked up from germline, CDR1 is SGHRS and CDR2 is YFSETQ. The CDR3 DNA reads TGCGCCAGCAGCACGGGCTACACCGGGGAGCTGTTTTTT. Amino acid sequence: CASSTGYTGELFF.

The chain employs TRBV9 and TRBJ2-5; the match to TRBD2 covers 8 bases. Germline CDR1 is SGDLS and CDR2 is YYNGEE. V lost 0 bases, J lost 0 bases, and 7 bases stayed unmatched. The CDR3 contains 17 residues. CDR3: CASSVGPRGANQETQYF. Written as DNA, the CDR3 is TGTGCCAGCAGCGTAGGTCCGCGGGGGGCTAACCAAGAGACCCAGTACTTC.

The chain joins TRBV7-2 to TRBJ1-2; perhaps TRBD1 as D (6 bases). V was shortened by 5 bases and J by 2 bases, with 12 bases between the two germline ends. Germline CDR1 SGHTA, CDR2 FQGNSA. This CDR3 has 14 residues. The DNA of the CDR3 is TGTGCCAGCAGCGTTGGACAGTACAACTATGGCTACACCTTC. It specifies CASSVGQYNYGYTF.

This clonotype showed up just a few times. CDR3 in amino acids: CASSQEHADEKLFF. CDR3 in DNA: TGTGCCAGCAGCCAAGAGCATGCGGACGAAAAACTGTTTTTT. J is TRBJ1-4 and V is TRBV3-1; no definite D call. The CDR3 spans 14 residues. Germline assignment: CDR1 LGHDT and CDR2 YNNKEL (reference sequence). Trimming pared 0 bases from V and 8 bases from J, leaving 10 bases between.

V and J are TRBV5-1 and TRBJ2-3; D is perhaps TRBD2 (7 bases). The CDR3 has 18 amino acids. V gave up 4 bases and J gave up 1 base, with 22 bases separating them. Germline-derived CDR1 and CDR2 are SGHRS and YFSETQ. CDR3 sequence reads: CASSMGGAPDTGTDTQYF. CDR3 sequence (DNA): TGCGCCAGCAGCATGGGGGGGGCACCCGACACGGGCACAGATACGCAGTATTTT. Variable domain in full (rest from reference TRBV5-1 and TRBJ2-3): KAGVTQTPRYLIKTRGQQVTLSCSPISGHRSVSWYQQTPGQGLQFLFEYFSETQRNKGNFPGRFSGRQFSNSRSEMNVSTLELGDSALYLCASSMGGAPDTGTDTQYFGPGTRLTVL.

A note on this clonotype: The junction differs from germline at one of its ends, possibly a read error. The chain couples TRBV5-1 to TRBJ1-4; 7 positions agree with TRBD1. In germline, CDR1 is SGHRS, CDR2 YFSETQ. The CDR3 totals 17 residues. The CDR3 bases are TGCGTCAGCAGCATTCCAACAGGGGCTAGGGGTGATGAAAAACTGTTTTTT. Amino acids: CVSSIPTGARGDEKLFF. Filled out from reference TRBV5-1 and TRBJ1-4, the complete variable domain reads KAGVTQTPRYLIKTRGQQVTLSCSPISGHRSVSWYQQTPGQGLQFLFEYFSETQRNKGNFPGRFSGRQFSNSRSEMNVSTLELGDSALYLCVSSIPTGARGDEKLFFGSGTQLSVL.

This chain connects TRBV18 to TRBJ2-3, with D perhaps matching TRBD2 (5 bases). The CDR3 totals 17 residues. V lost 2 bases, J lost 2 bases, and 17 bases lay in between. Germline CDR1 is KGHSH and CDR2 is LQKENI. The CDR3 region is CASSPTTRTLNTDTQYF. In DNA, the CDR3 is TGTGCCAGCTCACCAACTACTAGGACCCTGAACACAGATACGCAGTATTTT.

This clonotype was seen just once. A much larger clone differs by one base, so this may be a read error. The chain couples TRBV27 to TRBJ2-1; D remains ambiguous. From germline, CDR1 is MNHEY and CDR2 SMNVEV (reference sequence). The CDR3 spans 16 residues. V was pared by 5 bases and J by 9 bases, with 23 bases between. CDR3: CASSRDIGYEKSEQFF. CDR3 sequence (DNA): TGTGCCAGCAGTAGAGACATAGGTTACGAGAAAAGTGAGCAGTTCTTC.

This clonotype was seen many times. This chain links TRBV20-1 with TRBJ1-5; possibly TRBD1 for D (5 bases). CDR3 size: 14 residues. V lost 3 bases, J lost 1 base, and 10 bases lay in between. CDR1 DFQATT and CDR2 SNEGSKA come from the germline V gene (reference sequence). The chain's CDR3 is CSASTGGSNQPQHF. The CDR3 DNA sequence: TGCAGTGCTAGTACCGGGGGGAGCAATCAGCCCCAGCATTTT.

The chain combines TRBV6-1 with TRBJ1-1, with D possibly matching TRBD1 (5 bases). The CDR3 consists of 15 residues. Trimming shortened V by 4 bases and J by 3 bases, and 15 bases separated the two germline ends. Germline CDR1 reads MNHNS; CDR2 reads SASEGT. CDR3 in DNA: TGTGCCAGCAGTGTGTGGGGCGCAGGCGACACTGAAGCTTTCTTT. As protein: CASSVWGAGDTEAFF.

CDR3 in DNA: TGCGCCAGCAGACTGTGGCAGGGCGGCTATGGCTACACCTTC. Translation: CASRLWQGGYGYTF. The chain joins TRBV5-1 to TRBJ1-2; TRBD1 is a possible D gene (5 bases). V lost 5 bases, J lost 4 bases, and 15 bases lay in between. CDR1 SGHRS and CDR2 YFSETQ come from the germline V gene. This CDR3 contains 14 residues.

The chain combines TRBV6-1 with TRBJ2-3; TRBD2 might be the D (6 bases). The CDR3 loop spans 15 amino acids. V lost 6 bases, J lost 2 bases, and 15 bases lay in between. Germline CDR1 is MNHNS and CDR2 is SASEGT. The chain's CDR3 is CASRTGLGPTDTQYF. Written as DNA, the CDR3 is TGTGCCAGCAGAACGGGACTTGGACCCACAGATACGCAGTATTTT.

This clonotype was picked up a small number of times. The rearrangement uses TRBV4-3 and TRBJ2-7; 11 nucleotides align to TRBD2. The CDR3 runs 15 residues. Trimming took 3 bases from V and 3 from J; bases not matched to a gene: 4. Germline CDR1 reads LGHNA; CDR2 reads YSLEER. CDR3 nucleotide sequence: TGCGCCAGCAGCCACGAACTAGCGGGGGTCTACGAGCAGTACTTC. It codes for CASSHELAGVYEQYF.